This T cell receptor (beta chain) is drawn from a study of PD-L1 blockade in urothelial cancer (dated by TCRdb to the late 2010s). Concerning the study at large: Every patient began therapy at some point between 2013 and 2015 and was given atezolizumab 1,200 mg intravenously every 3 weeks. About 90% of the 29 patients were males with bladder-origin urothelial cancer, and 18 of 29 reported a prior smoking history. Patients had an ECOG performance status of 0 or 1 and had received between 0 and 3 prior chemotherapy regimens. Blood samples were analyzed at two time points: 3 weeks after treatment start (second dose) and 6 weeks after treatment start. Blood samples gave a median of 141,255 T cells and 80,000 or so unique TCRs, with a median clonality of approximately 0.08. The study was an exploratory multi-omic analysis of somatic, immune and clinical correlates of response to PD-L1 blockade with atezolizumab in urothelial cancer. Pretreatment tumor samples and matched peripheral blood, collected serially before and after atezolizumab treatment, underwent TCR sequencing. Durable clinical benefit meant progression-free survival longer than 6 months, and TCR features were also tested against progression-free and overall survival. Whole exome sequencing and RNA sequencing of pretreatment tumors were performed alongside TCR sequencing in the same patients. Nine patients reached durable clinical benefit, while fewer than 25 patients did not. Pretreatment blood TCR-seq was available for around 29 patients, at least one posttreatment blood collection was obtained for some 24 patients, and tumor TCR-seq was available for some 24 patients. On the study overall, not on this receptor specifically: At 3 weeks after the start of treatment, tumor-associated TCR clones in peripheral blood had expanded more in patients with durable benefit (n ≈ 20, p = 0.022). Improved progression-free and overall survival was found to be associated with pretreatment peripheral blood TCR clonality below the median. Because of the small sample size (n ≈ 29) and the many exploratory analyses performed, the results are intended to be regarded as hypothesis-generating.

Turning to this clone: Its antigen is currently not known. Base qualities are not provided; no much larger clone lies one nucleotide away.

The intended sense of this specimen's time point label: pretreatment peripheral blood. The cohort included roughly 29 patients with locally advanced or metastatic urothelial carcinoma who were treated at Memorial Sloan Kettering on a trial protocol. Peripheral blood mononuclear cells were collected pretreatment and during treatment, with between 1 and 8 total time points per patient. The Qiagen DNeasy Blood extraction kit was used to purify genomic DNA from total PBMCs and tumor samples. PBMCs were collected pretreatment and during treatment, and were isolated and stored as previously described. The germline ends are 10 bases apart after V is trimmed by 0 bases and J by 8 bases. From a lookup of the germline V gene (reference sequence), CDR1 and CDR2 are GTSNPN and SVGIG. The CDR3 measures 12 amino acids from cysteine to phenylalanine. Of all the DNA, just the CDR3 is kept, 36 bases in frame from base 1.

Synthetic TCR analog templates were spiked into each PCR to estimate absolute template abundance from read counts. The immunoSEQ assay was used to amplify TCRbeta CDR3 regions from genomic DNA with bias-controlled V and J gene primers. Sequencing of rearranged TCRbeta segments was performed at approximately 20X coverage. The source study handled its data this way. Clustering was used to correct sequencing errors, and CDR3s were annotated against IMGT to assign V, D and J genes. Downstream analyses used only productive TCRbeta rearrangements and left out out-of-frame or stop-codon sequences. Clonality was calculated as one minus the Shannon entropy normalized by the log of the number of unique productive sequences. Clones differing between time points or between blood and tumor were identified by Fisher's exact test with Benjamini-Hochberg correction at adjusted p below 0.01. In TCRdb, the immuneACCESS table is reduced to in-frame sequences with V and J assigned. These tables do not hold every clone; where another copy was compared, an unresolved V gene accounts for under half, and the others remain unexplained. The V and J calls and clone size come from that table; D and trimming were worked out from the DNA. The sample table shows around 50,000 clones, and about four fifths are seen once. The ten top clones hold 1% to 1.5% of the sample.

The TCR was taken from a man aged 45-65 years with urothelial cancer. The chain uses TRBV30 and TRBJ1-2; a tentative D match to TRBD1 spans 5 bases. Sequencing used PBMCs, obtained around atezolizumab (anti-PD-L1) treatment. The CDR3 reads CAWSVPGAGYTF. The DNA reads as follows: TGTGCCTGGAGTGTACCTGGGGCCGGCTACACCTTC.